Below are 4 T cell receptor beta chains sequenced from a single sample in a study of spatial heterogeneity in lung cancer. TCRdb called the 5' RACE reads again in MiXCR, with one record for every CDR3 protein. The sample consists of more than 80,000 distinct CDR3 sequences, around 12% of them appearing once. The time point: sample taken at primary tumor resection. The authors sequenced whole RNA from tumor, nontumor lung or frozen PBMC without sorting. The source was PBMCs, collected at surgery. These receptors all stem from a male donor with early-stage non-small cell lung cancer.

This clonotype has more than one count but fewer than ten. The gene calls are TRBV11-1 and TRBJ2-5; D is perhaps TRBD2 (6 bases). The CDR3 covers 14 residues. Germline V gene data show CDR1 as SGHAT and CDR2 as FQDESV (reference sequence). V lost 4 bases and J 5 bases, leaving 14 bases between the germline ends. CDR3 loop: CASSYGGADETQYF. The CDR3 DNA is TGTGCCAGCAGCTATGGAGGGGCTGACGAGACCCAGTACTTC.

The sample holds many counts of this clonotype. CDR3 nucleotide sequence: TGTGCCAGCAGCCCCGGGACTAGCGGGAGGGTCACCTCCGGGGAGCTGTTTTTT. Amino acids: CASSPGTSGRVTSGELFF. V and J are TRBV11-1 and TRBJ2-2; 16 bases map to TRBD2. This CDR3 is 18 amino acids long. Losses at the gene ends were 5 bases for V and 6 bases for J; bases not matched to a gene: 9. The V gene's germline CDR1 is SGHAT and CDR2 FQDESV (reference sequence).

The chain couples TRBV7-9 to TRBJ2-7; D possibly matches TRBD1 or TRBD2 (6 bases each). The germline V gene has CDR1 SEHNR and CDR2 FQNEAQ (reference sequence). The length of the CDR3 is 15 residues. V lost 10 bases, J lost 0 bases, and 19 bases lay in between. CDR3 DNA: TGTGCCACACCGGGTGGGGGGCCTAGCTCCTACGAGCAGTACTTC. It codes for CATPGGGPSSYEQYF.

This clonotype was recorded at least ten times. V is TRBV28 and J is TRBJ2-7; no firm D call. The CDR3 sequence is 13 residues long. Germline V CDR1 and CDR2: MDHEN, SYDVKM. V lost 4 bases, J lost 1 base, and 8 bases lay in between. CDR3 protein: CASSYGRSYEQYF. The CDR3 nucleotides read TGTGCCAGCAGTTATGGCAGGTCCTACGAGCAGTACTTC.